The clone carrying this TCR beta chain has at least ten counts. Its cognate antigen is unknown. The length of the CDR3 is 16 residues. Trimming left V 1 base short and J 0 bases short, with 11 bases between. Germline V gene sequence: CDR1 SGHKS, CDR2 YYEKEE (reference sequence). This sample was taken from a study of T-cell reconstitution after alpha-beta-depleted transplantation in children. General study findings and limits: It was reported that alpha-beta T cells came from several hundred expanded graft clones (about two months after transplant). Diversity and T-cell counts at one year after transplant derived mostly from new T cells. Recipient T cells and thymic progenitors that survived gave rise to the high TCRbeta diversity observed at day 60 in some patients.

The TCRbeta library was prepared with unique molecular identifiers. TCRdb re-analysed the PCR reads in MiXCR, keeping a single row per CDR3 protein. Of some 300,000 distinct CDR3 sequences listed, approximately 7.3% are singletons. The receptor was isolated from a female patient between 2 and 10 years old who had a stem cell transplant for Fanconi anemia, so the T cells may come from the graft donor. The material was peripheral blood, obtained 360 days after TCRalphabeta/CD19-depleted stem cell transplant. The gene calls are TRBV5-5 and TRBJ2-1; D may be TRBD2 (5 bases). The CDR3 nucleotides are TGTGCCAGCAGCTTGTGGCGGGCAAGCTCCTACAATGAGCAGTTCTTC. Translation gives CASSLWRASSYNEQFF.